The entry below describes one T cell receptor (beta chain). The antigen it binds to is not known. Base qualities were left out, and no much larger clone turns up one base away. RNA was extracted using the RNeasy kit, and roughly 0.5 to 1 ug of the RNA was reverse transcribed with random hexamers. The immunoSEQ multiplex PCR assay, which covers 54 Vbeta and 13 Jbeta segments, was used to amplify TCR beta CDR3 regions. PCR amplification bias was corrected by using a synthetic template baseline for primer optimization and computational correction. Per the source publication's procedure: Reads were annotated to V, D and J genes per IMGT and analyzed with immunoSEQ Analyzer, keeping only productive sequences. Clonality was computed as one minus Shannon entropy normalized by log2 of the number of productive unique sequences. For each patient and control, public and private clones were evaluated among the 100 most prevalent clones. Clones were defined as Susac-specific if absent from the healthy and MS cohorts, from more than 900 published viral clones and from other ImmuneACCESS disease sequences. The raw public data were reprocessed by TCRdb itself: fastp quality trimming at Q25, MiXCR clonotype calling, in-frame beta chains only. Here each entry gathers all rows of one CDR3 protein and keeps the most common genes and DNA. TCRdb's processing, not the authors' own work, is the source of the V and J calls. The sample records about 120,000 distinct CDR3 sequences, 96% of which are singletons. The ten largest clones take up less than 0.15% of the sample.

There are 18 amino acids in the CDR3, from cysteine to phenylalanine inclusive. Of all the DNA, just the CDR3 is kept, 54 bases in frame from base 1. V is pared back by 1 base and J by 4 bases, with 21 bases lying between the germline termini. The germline V gene provides CDR1 SGHAT and CDR2 FQNNGV. Peripheral blood CD8+ and CD4+ T cells from healthy donors, Susac syndrome patients and multiple sclerosis patients were profiled by high-throughput TCR beta sequencing. Susac syndrome patients met recently defined diagnostic criteria for definite or probable disease. Bulk CD8+ and CD4+ T cells were purified by magnetic negative isolation, whereas CD8+ TEMRA cells were enriched by FACS. Blood was collected in EDTA tubes and processed within 24 hours, with PBMCs isolated through density gradient centrifugation. PBMCs intended for TCR sequencing were frozen in liquid nitrogen and were later thawed in a 37 degrees C water bath. The sorted or isolated CD4+, CD8+ and CD8+ TEMRA cells had a purity of 90% or higher.

These data belong to a study of CD8 T cells in Susac syndrome (dated by TCRdb to between 2018 and 2021). For the study in its entirety: Of the Susac syndrome patients who were sequenced, eight were in clinical remission while five or six had clinically active disease. At blood withdrawal, Susac syndrome patients were therapy-naive, treated with corticosteroids (with IVIg additionally given to some), or treated with IVIg alone. Whether CD8+ T cell activation and differentiation in Susac syndrome was antigen driven was tested using repertoire sequencing. What the authors observed across the whole study: In patients with Susac syndrome, the CD4+ T cell repertoire showed no detectable clonal expansion. The number of individuals in the TCR sequencing and HLA analysis was acknowledged as relatively small.

The sequence was collected from a human donor with Susac syndrome. Sequencing was carried out using CD4+ T cells from PBMCs. Recombination joined TRBV11-2 with TRBJ2-3; the D gene identity is not certain. At the DNA level, the sequence is TGTGCCAGCAGCTTAGTGGCTGGCGGACCCCAAGGCTCAGATACGCAGTATTTT. Translated, this is CASSLVAGGPQGSDTQYF.